This TCR beta chain was identified during a study of CD8 T cells in ankylosing spondylitis (dated by TCRdb to about 2017). With respect to the entire study: To find TCR variants linked to disease, the study profiled T cell receptor beta repertoires in ankylosing spondylitis patients and healthy donors. The full study cohort was made up of about 24 ankylosing spondylitis patients and roughly 98 healthy donors. Peripheral blood samples were taken, and synovial fluid was additionally collected from ankylosing spondylitis patients. The full study reports these points: Some TCR beta motif variants had previously been reported in synovial fluid and blood of reactive arthritis patients, which suggested common disease-initiation mechanisms. A CD8+ phenotype was shown by the disease-linked clones, which were found at relatively low frequencies in peripheral blood. The disease-linked clones were reported to be significantly enriched in matched synovial fluid samples from ankylosing spondylitis patients. Blood from ankylosing spondylitis patients appeared to be characterized by a TCR beta motif composed of about eight highly homologous amino acid variants.

Germline trimming: 5 bases from V, 6 bases from J; junction bases outside gene matches: 6. From the germline V gene, CDR1 is SGHAT and CDR2 is FQNNGV. There are 14 amino acids in the CDR3, from cysteine to phenylalanine inclusive. The retained sequence is limited to the CDR3, 42 bases, with the frame set at the first base. This clonotype was detected many times. No cognate antigen has been identified for it. Base quality data are lacking; no much larger clone is found one base away. Sequencing was performed on an Illumina HiSeq 2500. Quantitative 5'-RACE with molecular barcodes was used to prepare TCR beta libraries. Turning to the authors' computational methods: Disease-linked TCR variants were identified with a new computational method built on a probabilistic model of VDJ rearrangement. TCRdb reanalyzed the raw reads on its own, using fastp at Q25 for trimming and MiXCR for clone calling, and kept in-frame beta chains. A single entry per CDR3 protein holds the most common genes and DNA from its merged rows. What appears here as the V and J calls and clone size reflects TCRdb's work, not the paper's. In this sample the table shows 90,000 to 100,000 distinct CDR3 sequences, almost 8.5% of which occur a single time. Together, the top ten hold around 10% of the sample.

The specimen was blood, either unsorted or a sorted T cell fraction (not recorded which). The sequence was collected from a male donor with ankylosing spondylitis or in good health (not recorded which). The V gene is TRBV11-2 and the J gene is TRBJ2-1, and 8 junction bases match TRBD1. The CDR3 corresponds to CASSRDRGVNEQFF. The nucleotide sequence reads TGTGCCAGCAGCCGAGACAGGGGCGTCAATGAGCAGTTCTTC.